These 14 T cell receptor beta chains share one sample of origin, sequenced in a study of T cells in localized non-small cell lung cancer. Produced via immunoSEQ multiplex PCR; TCRdb's table is partial and in-frame only. The repertoire consists of about 26,000 clones, with approximately 89% occurring once and the leading ten covering around 3.9%. This specimen was peripheral blood, taken before any cancer treatment. All receptors come from a female donor aged 60 or older with stage II squamous cell lung carcinoma.

This rearrangement joins TRBV10-3 to TRBJ1-3; TRBD1 matches 7 bases. CDR3 length: 14 residues. Germline V gene lookup returns CDR1 ENHRY and CDR2 SYGVKD. The junction had 4 bases not matched to a gene; V was cut back by 8 bases and J by 0 bases. CDR3 nucleotide sequence: TGTGCCATCGCGCAGGGGGGCTCTGGAAACACCATATATTTT. This translates into CAIAQGGSGNTIYF.

The chain joins TRBV6-5 to TRBJ2-1, with a possible D match to TRBD2 (5 bases). CDR3 size: 13 residues. V lost 0 bases and J lost 9, with 9 bases in between. Germline loops: CDR1 MNHEY, CDR2 SVGAGI. CDR3: CASSYSVGSEQFF. In nucleotides, the CDR3 is TGTGCCAGCAGTTACTCGGTTGGGAGTGAGCAGTTCTTC.

This chain connects TRBV7-2 to TRBJ1-2; unclear D gene. V was cut by 3 bases and J by 5 bases, with 10 bases left in between. The CDR3 contains 13 residues. Germline CDR1 reads SGHTA; CDR2 reads FQGNSA. CDR3 amino acids: CASSFSSGYGYTF. The CDR3 DNA sequence: TGTGCCAGCAGCTTTTCCAGCGGGTATGGCTACACCTTC.

The chain uses TRBV5-6 and TRBJ2-7; D is uncertain. The CDR3 loop spans 11 amino acids. Germline CDR1 reads SGHDT; CDR2 reads YYEEEE. V lost 4 bases and J lost 0, with 2 bases in between. CDR3 sequence: CASSDSYEQYF. Here the CDR3 DNA reads TGTGCCAGCAGCGACTCCTACGAGCAGTACTTC.

This sequence joins TRBV29-1 and TRBJ1-2, with D unclear. V was pared by 8 bases and J by 3 bases, with 10 bases between. This CDR3 contains 11 residues. The germline V gene encodes CDR1 SQVTM and CDR2 ANQGSEA. The CDR3 region has the DNA TGCAGCAGTGGAAGCGACTATGGCTACACCTTC. Translated: CSSGSDYGYTF.

J is TRBJ2-1 and V is TRBV7-2, with 9 bases identical to TRBD1. CDR1 is SGHTA, CDR2 FQGNSA, per germline. The length of the CDR3 is 15 residues. Losses at the gene ends were 5 bases for V and 2 bases for J; bases not matched to a gene: 4. CDR3 coding DNA: TGTGCCAGCAGCCATGACAGGGGGACCTACAATGAGCAGTTCTTC. Translation: CASSHDRGTYNEQFF.

The chain employs TRBV28 and TRBJ1-5; no clear D gene. The CDR3 runs 16 residues. Germline CDR1 MDHEN, CDR2 SYDVKM. V was pared by 3 bases and J by 1 base, with 13 bases between. The CDR3, as DNA: TGTGCCAGCAGTTTGTCCGGCAGGACGAGCAATCAGCCCCAGCATTTT. It yields the protein CASSLSGRTSNQPQHF.

The CDR3 is CASSGIAGGQETQYF. CDR3 in DNA: TGTGCCAGCAGCGGTATAGCGGGGGGGCAAGAGACCCAGTACTTC. The chain combines TRBV7-2 with TRBJ2-5; 11 bases line up with TRBD2. Germline V gene lookup returns CDR1 SGHTA and CDR2 FQGNSA. This CDR3 spans 15 amino acids. V shed 5 bases, J shed 2 bases, and the junction held 4 bases outside the gene matches.

This chain uses TRBV7-2 with TRBJ2-5; D gene ambiguous. The CDR3 is made up of 14 amino acids. Between the trimmed V and J ends, which lost 1 base and 5 bases, there was a span of 11 bases. Germline CDR1 SGHTA, CDR2 FQGNSA. The CDR3 bases are TGTGCCAGCAGCTTAGAGTTGACCGTCGAGACCCAGTACTTC. This gives the protein CASSLELTVETQYF.

The chain couples TRBV18 to TRBJ2-1; the match to TRBD2 covers 13 bases. Unmatched junction bases numbered 3, after V lost 3 bases and J lost 4 bases. Germline V CDR1 and CDR2: KGHSH, LQKENI. The CDR3 has 16 residues. CDR3: CASSPRTSGGYNEQFF. The CDR3 DNA is TGTGCCAGCTCACCTAGGACTAGCGGGGGATACAATGAGCAGTTCTTC.

There are a few counts of this clone. The chain links TRBV2 to TRBJ1-6, with D unclear. The CDR3 covers 16 residues. The V gene lost 3 bases and the J gene lost 11 bases, with 20 bases spanning the gap. Germline loops: CDR1 SNHLY, CDR2 FYNNEI. CDR3 nucleotides: TGTGCCAGCAGTGACACCCGGGCTCTCATCGGGGCACCCCTCCACTTT. It yields the protein CASSDTRALIGAPLHF.

This chain connects TRBV18 to TRBJ2-1; 8 bases fit TRBD2. Germline-derived CDR1 and CDR2 are KGHSH and LQKENI. There are 19 residues in the CDR3. The trim removed 2 bases at V and 0 bases at J, leaving 12 bases unmatched. The CDR3 coding sequence is TGTGCCAGCTCACCAAAGGGACTAGGAGGCATTAGCTCCTACAATGAGCAGTTCTTC. Its translation: CASSPKGLGGISSYNEQFF.

The rearrangement links TRBV5-1 to TRBJ2-7; possible D gene TRBD1, 5 bases. The CDR3 loop spans 14 amino acids. Germline V lookup: CDR1 SGHRS, CDR2 YFSETQ. V was cut by 0 bases and J by 3 bases, with 10 bases left in between. CDR3 sequence (DNA): TGCGCCAGCAGCTTGGTACAGGCGAGCTACGAGCAGTACTTC. It specifies CASSLVQASYEQYF.

The chain has TRBV18 and TRBJ2-7, with TRBD1 matching 10 bases. The CDR3 sequence is 16 residues long. The V gene end was trimmed by 3 bases and the J gene end by 3 bases; junction bases not matched to a gene: 8. CDR1 KGHSH and CDR2 LQKENI come from the germline V gene. The CDR3 region is CASSPNRGQGGYEQYF. The CDR3 nucleotides are TGTGCCAGCTCACCTAACCGCGGACAGGGGGGCTACGAGCAGTACTTC.